The present T cell receptor beta chain was sequenced within a study of blood T cell repertoires in COVID-19. Turning to the study itself: Acute and convalescent COVID-19 samples came from the United States, Italy and Spain. T cells, B-cell-depleted T cells, or PBMCs provided the cDNA or gDNA that served as material.

In regard to this clone: At the DNA level, this CDR3 is encoded by other sequences in the same sample as well.

Germline CDR1 is SGDLS and CDR2 is YYNGEE. The CDR3 runs to 15 residues. V lost 0 bases to trimming and J lost 5 bases, with 11 bases between them. Sequencing was performed with immunoSEQ multiplex PCR; in TCRdb, only in-frame clones are kept and a portion is missing. The data hold 200,000 or so clones, with around four fifths observed a single time. Material: peripheral blood. This clonotype was obtained from a young woman with acute or convalescent COVID-19. V gene TRBV9 combines with J gene TRBJ2-2, with D perhaps TRBD2 (6 bases). For the CDR3, the DNA is TGTGCCAGCAGCGTAGCGGGGGTAGGAACCGGGGAGCTGTTTTTT. Its translation: CASSVAGVGTGELFF. The complete variable domain, with remaining parts taken from reference TRBV9 and TRBJ2-2, reads DSGVTQTPKHLITATGQRVTLRCSPRSGDLSVYWYQQSLDQGLQFLIQYYNGEERAKGNILERFSAQQFPDLHSELNLSSLELGDSALYFCASSVAGVGTGELFFGEGSRLTVL.